This TCR beta chain originates from a study of T cells in localized non-small cell lung cancer. Study-wide results and limits: Heterogeneity cannot be ruled out, as sequencing used one tumor region only. Peak T cell clonality was found in uninvolved adjacent lung, exceeding tumor.

Remarks on this clone: Its antigen is not identified.

Method: immunoSEQ multiplex PCR; TCRdb's copy keeps in-frame clones and lacks some. The sample has some 22,000 clones; 70% to 90% are singletons. The V gene's germline CDR1 is SGHTA and CDR2 FQGTGA. There are 16 residues in the CDR3. Trimming cost V 0 bases and J 4 bases, with 13 bases left between them. The chain joins TRBV7-3 to TRBJ2-1, with D tentatively TRBD1 (5 bases). This clonotype originated in a man aged 35 to 69 with stage II squamous cell lung carcinoma. The starting material was PBMCs, obtained before any cancer treatment. DNA of the CDR3: TGTGCCAGCAGCTTAACTTGGCAGGGTCAATACAATGAGCAGTTCTTC. Protein sequence: CASSLTWQGQYNEQFF.